This TCR beta chain was documented in a study of cytomegalovirus exposure and HLA in healthy donors. Use of 60 Vbeta and 13 Jbeta primers characterized the PCR. The repertoire was sequenced with immunoSEQ multiplex PCR; TCRdb's copy has only in-frame clones and lacks some. Of 55,000 to 70,000 clones listed, around 82% are singletons. The length of the CDR3 is 13 residues. Germline V gives CDR1 SGHRS, CDR2 YFSETQ. V gave up 3 bases and J gave up 4 bases; unmatched junction bases: 3. Sequencing was done on a sample of PBMCs. The sequence derives from a man younger than 35 in good health and CMV-seropositive. The rearrangement links TRBV5-1 to TRBJ1-2; 7 bases match TRBD1. The CDR3 nucleotides read TGCGCCAGCAGCTGGACAGGAGGCTATGGCTACACCTTC. Protein: CASSWTGGYGYTF.